This TCR beta chain was found in a study of cytomegalovirus exposure and HLA in healthy donors. Study outcomes and limitations: Rarity held for most TCR sequences, but there were some public TCRs that occurred in many donors. HLA allele associations emerged for some 16,000 TCR beta sequences in a later analysis, at 0.05 false discovery rate.

With respect to this clone: Antigen unknown. This clone may be a read error of a much larger clone one base away.

This PCR relied on a set of 60 Vbeta primers and 13 Jbeta primers. Data came from immunoSEQ multiplex PCR; TCRdb stores just in-frame clones and leaves some out. The sample carries about 200,000 clones, approximately 77% recorded once. With 3 bases clipped from V and 4 bases from J, the junction kept 2 bases outside the gene matches. This CDR3 is built from 13 residues. Germline V CDR1 and CDR2: SGHNT, YENEEA. The sequencing input was PBMCs. The genes are TRBV11-3 and TRBJ1-2, with 7 nucleotides matching TRBD1. This receptor was identified in a man between 35 and 55 years old in good health and CMV-seropositive. CDR3 residues: CASSLGQTYGYTF. CDR3 nucleotides: TGTGCCAGCAGCTTGGGACAGACCTATGGCTACACCTTC.